This T cell receptor beta chain was captured by sequencing in a study of T cell responses to AZD1222 COVID-19 vaccine. The V gene lost 7 bases and the J gene lost 2 bases, with 16 bases spanning the gap. Germline V gene data show CDR1 as WNHNN and CDR2 as SYGVQD (reference sequence). This CDR3 has 15 amino acids. Profiling relied on immunoSEQ multiplex PCR, and the TCRdb table lists in-frame clones only, not all of them. The sample has 110,000 to 150,000 clones; around 92% are singletons. J is TRBJ2-3 and V is TRBV10-1; a possible D gene is TRBD1 (6 bases). The receptor's source is an adult who received the AZD1222 COVID-19 vaccine. The sample in question was peripheral blood, obtained 28 days after the second AZD1222 dose. CDR3 DNA: TGCGCCAGCAAGGCTAACCTGGGGGCCACAGATACGCAGTATTTT. Translated: CASKANLGATDTQYF.